This TCR beta chain derives from a study of blood T cell repertoires in COVID-19. Looking at the study overall: Italy, Spain and the United States were the sources of the convalescent and acute COVID-19 samples.

Per the authors' pipeline: Amplified reference gene primers provided the basis for estimating nucleated cell counts. The table came from immunoSEQ multiplex PCR; TCRdb's copy has only in-frame clones and leaves some out. The V and J calls and clone size are taken from that table; D and trimming were inferred from the DNA. Found here are approximately 150,000 clones, 80% to 90% of them singletons; the top ten hold around 2.7%. Germline V gene data show CDR1 as KGHSH and CDR2 as LQKENI. The J segment lost 3 bases and the V segment lost 3 bases, leaving 10 bases of the junction unmatched. The CDR3 consists of 16 residues. Enrollment of patients from Seattle took place during active infection, with longitudinal follow-up.

The gene calls are TRBV18 and TRBJ2-7; TRBD1 agrees at 8 bases. The sample was peripheral blood. This TCR was sampled from a woman older than 75 with COVID-19, enrolled during active disease. CDR3 protein: CASSPQGAGAHYEQYF. CDR3 in DNA: TGTGCCAGCTCACCCCAGGGGGCAGGGGCCCACTACGAGCAGTACTTC.